This TCR beta chain originates from a study of shared clonotypes between healthy human individuals. About the research overall: Sampling drew on donors who were a couple of women and a few men aged 18 to 49.

Original processing methods: Junction-only sequences produced by ImmunoSEQ had no quality scores, so filtering differed. Method: immunoSEQ multiplex PCR; TCRdb's copy keeps in-frame clones and lacks some. V, J and clone size are those of that table, while D and trimming were read from the DNA. This table has roughly 2,000,000 clones, 85% to 95% appearing once. Study conclusions and caveats: Estimated richness was generally greater in naive than memory subsets. Donor scarcity curtailed the genetic and exposure-history diversity represented herein.

Of note for this clone: Its antigen is as yet unknown.

The V gene's germline CDR1 is SGDLS and CDR2 YYNGEE. V was trimmed by 3 bases and J by 2 bases, leaving 15 bases between them. The CDR3 length is 15 residues. The naive CD8 fraction comprised CD45RO-negative cells positively selected for CCR7 and excluded terminally differentiated effector memory CD45RA+ cells. This TCR was sampled from a man in his late teens or twenties in good health. Some clones in this sample may be carry-over from other donors' samples. The chain links TRBV9 to TRBJ2-7, with a possible D match to TRBD1 (5 bases). Sequences were obtained from naive CD8+ T cells from PBMCs. CDR3 DNA sequence: TGTGCCAGCAGCGAGGGGCCCGGGCCAACCTACGAGCAGTACTTC. It translates to CASSEGPGPTYEQYF.